This T cell receptor (beta chain) was obtained from a study of siplizumab effects on memory and regulatory T cells. The study's findings and limits: Roughly 80-96% of proliferating CD4+ or CD8+ clones lacked an assignable naive or memory phenotype.

Approximately 10^5 TCR templates underwent assay in every sample. The data were produced by immunoSEQ multiplex PCR, yet TCRdb's version contains in-frame clones alone and is incomplete. This sample has 80,000 to 95,000 clones, with over 90% found just once. Trimming cost V 5 bases and J 6 bases; bases outside gene matches: 19. This CDR3 region has 17 residues. From germline, CDR1 is SGHAT and CDR2 FQNNGV. As to this clone: Its cognate antigen is unknown.

The chain uses TRBV11-2 and TRBJ2-7, with 7 bases that match TRBD2. This receptor was identified in a human donor in good health. Sequencing was done on a sample of CD8+ T cells sorted from blood. This chain's CDR3 is CASSTRLAGVRVGEQYF. As DNA, the CDR3 is TGTGCCAGCAGCACGCGGCTCGCGGGAGTACGAGTGGGCGAGCAGTACTTC. Complete variable domain (other parts from reference TRBV11-2 and TRBJ2-7): EAGVAQSPRYKIIEKRQSVAFWCNPISGHATLYWYQQILGQGPKLLIQFQNNGVVDDSQLPKDRFSAERLKGVDSTLKIQPAKLEDSAVYLCASSTRLAGVRVGEQYFGPGTRLTVT.